Sequencing of this T cell receptor beta chain was carried out in a study of T cells after yellow fever vaccination. With regard to this clonotype: The antigen is unknown.

Deletions cut 5 bases from V and 9 bases from J, with 17 bases between. CDR3 length equals 13 residues. A universal primer site and UMIs were added as TCR cDNA was made by 5'RACE template switching. TCRdb called the 5' RACE reads again in MiXCR, with one record for every CDR3 protein. The table has roughly 320,000 distinct CDR3 sequences, approximately 11% seen once. Overall study findings and caveats: Weaker, the secondary response peaked sooner, at day 5 versus 15. Primary-vaccination clones mostly resurfaced post-booster (roughly 97% CD4, under 90% CD8).

This receptor was obtained from a young man who received the YFV17D yellow fever vaccine. The specimen comprised CD4+ T cells sorted from PBMCs, sampled 45 days after the yellow fever booster vaccination. The gene calls are TRBV12-3 or TRBV12-4 and TRBJ2-7, with a possible D match to TRBD2 (6 bases). This chain's CDR3 is CASSVRGSGRQYV. The CDR3 DNA sequence: TGTGCCAGCAGTGTCCGGGGTTCCGGGAGGCAGTACGTC.